These 10 T cell receptor beta chains originate from one sample sequenced in a study of neurological immune-mediated disorders. TCRdb ran MiXCR on the 5' RACE reads and lists one entry per CDR3 protein. The sample has approximately 100,000 distinct CDR3 sequences; less than 14% are singletons. Time point indicated: longitudinal time-point 3. The specimen sequenced was PBMCs. The source is a female donor with HTLV-1-associated myelopathy (HAM/TSP).

This clonotype was seen at least ten times. J is TRBJ2-7 and V is TRBV20-1, with 9 bases lining up with TRBD1. The junction had 7 bases not matched to a gene; V was cut back by 3 bases and J by 1 base. This CDR3 region has 15 residues. The germline V gene encodes CDR1 DFQATT and CDR2 SNEGSKA (reference sequence). The CDR3 loop reads CSASPSGTGSYEQYF. In nucleotides, the CDR3 is TGCAGTGCTAGTCCATCCGGGACAGGGTCCTACGAGCAGTACTTC.

The chain is built from TRBV5-1 and TRBJ2-2; D is unclear. The CDR3 extends over 15 amino acids. Trimming left V 0 bases short and J 0 bases short, with 6 bases between. Looked up from germline, CDR1 is SGHRS and CDR2 is YFSETQ. As DNA, the CDR3 is TGCGCCAGCAGCTTGGGGGCGGCGAACACCGGGGAGCTGTTTTTT. Translated, it gives CASSLGAANTGELFF.

There are many counts of this clonotype. This chain uses TRBV5-6 with TRBJ2-7, with 9 bases aligning to TRBD2. Germline V lookup: CDR1 SGHDT, CDR2 YYEEEE. This CDR3 is built from 15 residues. Trimming took 3 bases from V and 2 from J; bases not matched to a gene: 6. The CDR3 sequence: CASSSSTSGPYEQYF. As DNA, the CDR3 is TGTGCCAGCAGCTCCTCGACTAGCGGACCCTACGAGCAGTACTTC.

This clonotype has only one observation. The chain joins TRBV10-3 to TRBJ2-2; 7 bases fit TRBD2. Trimming removed 8 bases from V and 0 bases from J; junction bases left unmatched: 6. This CDR3 has 15 amino acids. Germline assignment: CDR1 ENHRY and CDR2 SYGVKD. The CDR3, as DNA: TGTGCCATCTGGCGAGCGGGGCCGAACACCGGGGAGCTGTTTTTT. Amino acid sequence: CAIWRAGPNTGELFF.

This clonotype was found many times. The chain couples TRBV5-1 to TRBJ2-1; TRBD2 aligns across 7 bases. This CDR3 is built from 15 residues. Germline V gives CDR1 SGHRS, CDR2 YFSETQ. J lost 5 bases, V lost 0 bases, and 5 bases had no gene match. The CDR3 coding sequence is TGCGCCAGCAGCTTGGCCAGCGGGGCTCACAATGAGCAGTTCTTC. Its protein is CASSLASGAHNEQFF.

This clonotype was detected many times. V usage is TRBV5-1 and J usage is TRBJ1-1, with 8 bases aligning to TRBD1. This CDR3 has 15 residues. CDR1 is SGHRS and CDR2 is YFSETQ in the germline V gene. The J segment lost 5 bases and the V segment lost 5 bases, leaving 11 bases of the junction unmatched. The CDR3 reads CASSSGGTGFTEAFF. DNA of the CDR3: TGCGCCAGCAGTTCCGGCGGGACAGGATTTACTGAAGCTTTCTTT.

As concerns this clonotype: The junction departs from germline at one end; a sequencing error may be responsible. The CDR3 spells CASSNSITWELFF. The CDR3 nucleotides are TGCGCCAGCAGCAACAGTATCACCTGGGAGCTGTTTTTT. The chain recombines TRBV5-1 with TRBJ2-2; unclear D gene. CDR1 and CDR2 from the germline V gene are SGHRS and YFSETQ. CDR3 size: 13 residues. The whole variable domain, filled in from reference TRBV5-1 and TRBJ2-2, reads KAGVTQTPRYLIKTRGQQVTLSCSPISGHRSVSWYQQTPGQGLQFLFEYFSETQRNKGNFPGRFSGRQFSNSRSEMNVSTLELGDSALYLCASSNSITWELFFGEGSRLTVL.

This clonotype was counted many times. The rearrangement joins TRBV5-1 to TRBJ2-2; D is undetermined. Germline-derived CDR1 and CDR2 are SGHRS and YFSETQ. CDR3 length equals 14 residues. Trimming left V 1 base short and J 1 base short, with 5 bases between. The DNA for the CDR3 is TGCGCCAGCAGCTTGTTACAGAACACCGGGGAGCTGTTTTTT. Protein sequence: CASSLLQNTGELFF.

This clonotype was seen repeatedly, ten times or more. The chain links TRBV9 to TRBJ2-1, with D hard to call. Between the trimmed V and J ends, which lost 4 bases and 4 bases, there was a span of 9 bases. The germline CDR1 and CDR2 sequences are SGDLS and YYNGEE. This CDR3 is 13 amino acids long. CDR3 in amino acids: CASSSLDYNEQFF. The CDR3 coding sequence is TGTGCCAGCAGCTCCCTGGATTACAATGAGCAGTTCTTC.

This clonotype was counted many times. The V call is TRBV7-9, the J call TRBJ2-1; D remains ambiguous. The germline CDR1 and CDR2 sequences are SEHNR and FQNEAQ (reference sequence). Trimming removed 5 bases from V and 6 bases from J, with 8 bases in between. CDR3 size: 12 residues. The CDR3 nucleotides read TGTGCCAGCAGCACCAACGGCAATGAGCAGTTCTTC. This sequence encodes CASSTNGNEQFF.